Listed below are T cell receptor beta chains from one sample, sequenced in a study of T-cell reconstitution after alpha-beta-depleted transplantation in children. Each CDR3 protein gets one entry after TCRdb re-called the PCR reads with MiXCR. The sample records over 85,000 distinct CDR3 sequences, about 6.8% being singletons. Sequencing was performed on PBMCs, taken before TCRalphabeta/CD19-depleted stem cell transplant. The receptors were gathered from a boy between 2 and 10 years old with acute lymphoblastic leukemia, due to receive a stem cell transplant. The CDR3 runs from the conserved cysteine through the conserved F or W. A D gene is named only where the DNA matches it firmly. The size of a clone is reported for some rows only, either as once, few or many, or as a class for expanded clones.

CDR3 protein: CASSGRPASGELFF
CDR3 DNA: TGTGCCAGCAGCGGTAGACCCGCAAGCGGGGAGCTGTTTTTT
J gene: TRBJ2-2
clone size: many
V gene: TRBV9
D gene: -

CDR3 protein: CASSDVAGGQTDTQYF
CDR3 DNA: TGTGCCAGCAGTGATGTAGCGGGGGGGCAGACAGATACGCAGTATTTT
J gene: TRBJ2-3
clone size: many
V gene: TRBV6-1
D gene: TRBD2

CDR3 protein: CASSVSIDRGLSYEQYF
CDR3 DNA: TGTGCCAGCAGCGTTTCGATTGACAGGGGGCTTTCATACGAGCAGTACTTC
J gene: TRBJ2-7
clone size: many
V gene: TRBV7-9
D gene: TRBD1

CDR3 protein: CASSPPPSGANVLTF
CDR3 DNA: TGCGCCAGCAGCCCTCCGCCGTCCGGGGCCAACGTCCTGACTTTC
J gene: TRBJ2-6
clone size: -
V gene: TRBV4-1
D gene: -

CDR3 protein: CASSFGTGGLYGYTF
CDR3 DNA: TGTGCCAGCAGTTTCGGGACAGGGGGCCTCTATGGCTACACCTTC
J gene: TRBJ1-2
clone size: many
V gene: TRBV12-3/TRBV12-4
D gene: TRBD1

CDR3 protein: CASSQDRGLAGGETQYF
CDR3 DNA: TGTGCCAGCAGCCAAGATAGAGGACTAGCTGGCGGGGAGACCCAGTACTTC
J gene: TRBJ2-5
clone size: few
V gene: TRBV3-1
D gene: TRBD2

CDR3 protein: CAISERRGNDYGYTF
CDR3 DNA: TGTGCCATCAGTGAGAGGAGGGGTAATGACTATGGCTACACCTTC
J gene: TRBJ1-2
clone size: -
V gene: TRBV10-3
D gene: -

CDR3 protein: CSVQGAYGYTF
CDR3 DNA: TGCAGTGTACAGGGGGCCTATGGCTACACCTTC
J gene: TRBJ1-2
clone size: few
V gene: TRBV29-1
D gene: TRBD1

CDR3 protein: CASSLDLATPYYGYTF
CDR3 DNA: TGCGCCAGCAGCTTGGATTTGGCTACCCCGTACTATGGCTACACCTTC
J gene: TRBJ1-2
clone size: -
V gene: TRBV5-1
D gene: -

CDR3 protein: CASSFLTGERETQYF
CDR3 DNA: TGTGCCAGCAGTTTCCTTACAGGGGAGAGAGAGACCCAGTACTTC
J gene: TRBJ2-5
clone size: -
V gene: TRBV2
D gene: TRBD1

CDR3 protein: CASSRAVGGSSTDTQYF
CDR3 DNA: TGTGCCAGCAGCAGAGCCGTCGGGGGGTCTAGCACAGATACGCAGTATTTT
J gene: TRBJ2-3
clone size: -
V gene: TRBV7-9
D gene: TRBD2

CDR3 protein: CASKGFRPQETQYF
CDR3 DNA: TGTGCCAGCAAAGGGTTCCGACCCCAAGAGACCCAGTACTTC
J gene: TRBJ2-5
clone size: many
V gene: TRBV2
D gene: -

CDR3 protein: CATTQGPRWDQPQHF
CDR3 DNA: TGTGCCACCACCCAAGGACCGCGGTGGGATCAGCCCCAGCATTTT
J gene: TRBJ1-5
clone size: -
V gene: TRBV3-1
D gene: -

CDR3 protein: CAITGGIRYEQYF
CDR3 DNA: TGTGCCATCACTGGGGGGATCAGGTACGAGCAGTACTTC
J gene: TRBJ2-7
clone size: many
V gene: TRBV10-3
D gene: -

CDR3 protein: CASSPGTALKGAFF
CDR3 DNA: TGTGCCAGCTCACCCGGGACAGCCCTCAAGGGAGCTTTCTTT
J gene: TRBJ1-1
clone size: -
V gene: TRBV18
D gene: TRBD1

CDR3 protein: CASRGLAGPPGETQYF
CDR3 DNA: TGTGCCAGCAGAGGACTAGCGGGGCCTCCCGGGGAGACCCAGTACTTC
J gene: TRBJ2-5
clone size: many
V gene: TRBV12-3/TRBV12-4
D gene: TRBD2

CDR3 protein: CSASPGGGNEQYF
CDR3 DNA: TGCAGTGCTTCCCCAGGGGGGGGAAACGAGCAGTACTTC
J gene: TRBJ2-7
clone size: many
V gene: TRBV20-1
D gene: -

CDR3 protein: CASSTPSGGNQPQHF
CDR3 DNA: TGTGCCAGCAGTACACCTTCGGGCGGCAATCAGCCCCAGCATTTT
J gene: TRBJ1-5
clone size: many
V gene: TRBV6-5
D gene: -

CDR3 protein: CASADSGFGYTF
CDR3 DNA: TGTGCCAGCGCCGACTCAGGGTTCGGCTACACCTTC
J gene: TRBJ1-2
clone size: -
V gene: TRBV7-9
D gene: -

CDR3 protein: CSARDGGFGETQYF
CDR3 DNA: TGCAGTGCTAGGGACGGGGGGTTCGGAGAGACCCAGTACTTC
J gene: TRBJ2-5
clone size: few
V gene: TRBV20-1
D gene: TRBD2

CDR3 protein: CASSFMASGVIDTQYF
CDR3 DNA: TGTGCCAGCAGCTTTATGGCTAGCGGGGTGATAGATACGCAGTATTTT
J gene: TRBJ2-3
clone size: -
V gene: TRBV11-2
D gene: TRBD2

CDR3 protein: CSAVGDTTQPQHF
CDR3 DNA: TGCAGTGCTGTGGGGGACACAACGCAGCCCCAGCATTTT
J gene: TRBJ1-5
clone size: -
V gene: TRBV20-1
D gene: -

CDR3 protein: CASSLAWLGADTEAFF
CDR3 DNA: TGCGCCAGCAGCTTGGCATGGCTAGGAGCGGACACTGAAGCTTTCTTT
J gene: TRBJ1-1
clone size: few
V gene: TRBV5-1
D gene: -

CDR3 protein: CASSKTGGPQHF
CDR3 DNA: TGTGCCAGCAGTAAAACAGGGGGCCCCCAGCATTTT
J gene: TRBJ1-5
clone size: -
V gene: TRBV12-3/TRBV12-4
D gene: TRBD1

CDR3 protein: CASSPKDTQYF
CDR3 DNA: TGTGCCAGCAGCCCTAAGGATACGCAGTATTTT
J gene: TRBJ2-3
clone size: many
V gene: TRBV7-2
D gene: -

CDR3 protein: CASSYVGEGTGELFF
CDR3 DNA: TGTGCCAGCAGTTACGTTGGGGAAGGCACCGGGGAGCTGTTTTTT
J gene: TRBJ2-2
clone size: many
V gene: TRBV6-2/TRBV6-3
D gene: -

CDR3 protein: CSAADGNTEAFF
CDR3 DNA: TGCAGTGCTGCGGACGGGAACACTGAAGCTTTCTTT
J gene: TRBJ1-1
clone size: many
V gene: TRBV20-1
D gene: -

CDR3 protein: CASSPTYSGPQYF
CDR3 DNA: TGTGCCAGCAGTCCTACTTACTCAGGGCCGCAGTATTTT
J gene: TRBJ2-3
clone size: -
V gene: TRBV27
D gene: -

CDR3 protein: CASSLAGVSQYF
CDR3 DNA: TGTGCCAGCAGTCTAGCGGGGGTGTCCCAGTACTTC
J gene: TRBJ2-5
clone size: many
V gene: TRBV28
D gene: TRBD2

CDR3 protein: CASSQEAGASDEQFF
CDR3 DNA: TGCGCCAGCAGCCAAGAGGCGGGGGCCAGCGATGAGCAGTTCTTC
J gene: TRBJ2-1
clone size: many
V gene: TRBV4-1
D gene: -

CDR3 protein: CASSQEKRNTIYF
CDR3 DNA: TGCGCCAGCAGCCAAGAAAAACGAAACACCATATATTTT
J gene: TRBJ1-3
clone size: many
V gene: TRBV4-1
D gene: -

CDR3 protein: CASSQRAEAFF
CDR3 DNA: TGTGCCAGCAGCCAGAGGGCTGAAGCTTTCTTT
J gene: TRBJ1-1
clone size: many
V gene: TRBV7-9
D gene: -

CDR3 protein: CASSLVVWIPYTEAFF
CDR3 DNA: TGTGCCAGCAGCTTAGTTGTGTGGATCCCGTACACTGAAGCTTTCTTT
J gene: TRBJ1-1
clone size: -
V gene: TRBV7-9
D gene: -

CDR3 protein: CSAERRRDTEAFF
CDR3 DNA: TGCAGCGCCGAGAGGCGGAGGGACACTGAAGCTTTCTTT
J gene: TRBJ1-1
clone size: few
V gene: TRBV29-1
D gene: -

CDR3 protein: CASSFASGNEQFF
CDR3 DNA: TGTGCCAGCAGCTTCGCTAGTGGGAATGAGCAGTTCTTC
J gene: TRBJ2-1
clone size: -
V gene: TRBV7-6
D gene: -

CDR3 protein: CASSGLNTEAFF
CDR3 DNA: TGCGCCAGCTCTGGGCTGAACACTGAAGCTTTCTTT
J gene: TRBJ1-1
clone size: few
V gene: TRBV5-1
D gene: -

CDR3 protein: CASLPQDDNQPQHF
CDR3 DNA: TGTGCCAGCCTACCCCAGGACGACAATCAGCCCCAGCATTTT
J gene: TRBJ1-5
clone size: few
V gene: TRBV21-1
D gene: -